This T cell receptor beta chain is from a study of T cells after yellow fever vaccination. Study outcomes and limitations: The booster response re-showed most primary clones: approximately 95% CD4, 88% CD8.

Germline CDR1 and CDR2: LNHDA and SQIVND (reference sequence). This CDR3 is 13 amino acids long. Trimming stripped 3 bases from V and 7 bases from J, with 10 bases between. TCRdb passed the 5' RACE reads through MiXCR, listing each CDR3 protein once. Among 110,000 or so distinct CDR3 sequences listed, around 6.7% were seen once. This clonotype showed up just a few times. The antigen is unknown. This clonotype was obtained from a young man who received the YFV17D yellow fever vaccine. V gene TRBV19 combines with J gene TRBJ1-5; D is uncertain. This sample comprised CD4+ T cells sorted from PBMCs, obtained more than 35 days after the first yellow fever vaccination. CDR3 in DNA: TGTGCCAGTAGTATCGAGGTTTTCCAGCCCCAGCATTTT. Its protein is CASSIEVFQPQHF.